This T cell receptor (beta chain) was identified during a study of graft-versus-host responses after intestinal transplantation. Overall study: Anti-thymocyte globulin served as induction for all recipients, who then took tacrolimus and steroids for approximately three years.

General observations from the study: Some GvH clones were seen earlier in gut or blood, suggesting intestinal origin.

A word on this clone: The antigen is unknown.

This CDR3 comprises 15 residues. The V gene's germline CDR1 is MNHEY and CDR2 SVGAGI. The germline V and J ends were trimmed by 5 bases and 7 bases, with 17 bases remaining between them. This table comes from immunoSEQ multiplex PCR, and its TCRdb copy is limited to in-frame clones, with some not included. The data hold about 99,000 clones, with over 85% observed a single time. This specimen was unstimulated CD8+ T cells sorted from spleen or lymph node cells, taken before intestinal transplant. V usage is TRBV6-5 and J usage is TRBJ1-4; D is unresolved. This sequence originates from a human donor who received an intestinal transplant. The CDR3 sequence is CASSPWRGVGEKLFF. CDR3 sequence (DNA): TGTGCCAGCAGTCCATGGCGAGGTGTCGGTGAAAAACTGTTTTTT.